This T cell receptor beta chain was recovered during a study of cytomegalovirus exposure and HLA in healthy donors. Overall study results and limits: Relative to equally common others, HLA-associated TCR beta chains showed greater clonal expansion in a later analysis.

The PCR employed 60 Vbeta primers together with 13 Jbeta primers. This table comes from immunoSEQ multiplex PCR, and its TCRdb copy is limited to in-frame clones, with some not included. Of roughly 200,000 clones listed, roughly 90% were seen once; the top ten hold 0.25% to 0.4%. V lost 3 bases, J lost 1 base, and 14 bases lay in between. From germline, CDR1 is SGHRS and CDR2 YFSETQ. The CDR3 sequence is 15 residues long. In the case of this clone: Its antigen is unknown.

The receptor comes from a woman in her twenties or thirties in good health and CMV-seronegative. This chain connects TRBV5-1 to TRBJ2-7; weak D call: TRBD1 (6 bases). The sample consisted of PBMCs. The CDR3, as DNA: TGCGCCAGCAGCTCCTCCGGGACATCTTCCTACGAGCAGTACTTC. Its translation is CASSSSGTSSYEQYF.